The rows below give T cell receptor beta chains drawn from one sample of a study of early T cells in non-severe SARS-CoV-2 infection. TCRdb re-derived calls from the 5' RACE reads in MiXCR, one entry per CDR3 protein. Of 55,000 to 85,000 distinct CDR3 sequences detected, over 8% appear once; the ten largest clones hold roughly 15%. The input for sequencing was whole blood, taken at baseline. These receptors were taken from an adult who was a healthcare worker with PCR-confirmed SARS-CoV-2 infection or an uninfected control (not recorded which). CDR3s include the opening cysteine and the closing phenylalanine or tryptophan. The D gene is left open where the match is weak. Some rows have no size entry. The others give once, few or many, or a class for an expanded clone.

d_gene	v_gene	j_gene	abundance	CDR3nt	CDR3aa
NA	TRBV11-2	TRBJ2-5	NA	TGTGCCAGCAGCTTAGGCGTAGTGCAAGAGACCCAGTACTTC	CASSLGVVQETQYF
TRBD1	TRBV18	TRBJ1-1	NA	TGTGCCAGCTCACCAGGACAGGGGCCGAACACTGAAGCTTTCTTT	CASSPGQGPNTEAFF
TRBD1	TRBV12-3/TRBV12-4	TRBJ1-4	many	TGTGCCAGCAGCCGGGACAGGGGGTGGACTAATGAAAAACTGTTTTTT	CASSRDRGWTNEKLFF
NA	TRBV29-1	TRBJ1-2	many	TGCAGCGTTGCAGGACTCTCCAACTATGGCTACACCTTC	CSVAGLSNYGYTF
NA	TRBV15	TRBJ2-1	many	TGTGCCACCAGCCTGTTGGGGGCGCTTCTTCCCAATGAGCAGTTCTTC	CATSLLGALLPNEQFF
TRBD1	TRBV10-3	TRBJ1-2	NA	TGTGCCACCGCCGGGACAGGACCTATGAGCTACACCTTC	CATAGTGPMSYTF
NA	TRBV11-1	TRBJ1-1	many	TGTGCCAGCAGCCCGAGACAGACTTTGAACACTGAAGCTTTCTTT	CASSPRQTLNTEAFF
NA	TRBV6-5	TRBJ2-3	few	TGTGTCAGCAGTTCCTCCCTAAGAGGTGGTAGCACAGATACGCAGTATTTT	CVSSSSLRGGSTDTQYF
NA	TRBV29-1	TRBJ1-1	NA	TGCAGCGCTTCAAACACTGAAGCTTTCTTT	CSASNTEAFF
NA	TRBV3-2	TRBJ2-7	few	TGTGCCAGCAGCGTGATGGGCCCCATCTACGAGCAGTACTTC	CASSVMGPIYEQYF
NA	TRBV20-1	TRBJ2-2	few	TGCAGTGCTAGAGGGCAAGTCGATTCGTGGAACACCGGGGAGCTGTTTTTT	CSARGQVDSWNTGELFF
NA	TRBV2	TRBJ1-5	medium-sized	TGTGCCAGCAGTGAACTGACTAATCAGCCCCAGCATTTT	CASSELTNQPQHF
NA	TRBV7-6	TRBJ1-1	NA	TGTGCCAGCCAAGGGTACCGAGGGGGAGCTTTCTTT	CASQGYRGGAFF
NA	TRBV28	TRBJ1-6	many	TGTGCCAGCAAGGATCAAAACCTAAATTCACCCCTCCACTTT	CASKDQNLNSPLHF
NA	TRBV29-1	TRBJ1-1	NA	TGCAGCGTTGAAAAAGCCACCTTAAACACTGAAGCTTTCTTT	CSVEKATLNTEAFF
NA	TRBV20-1	TRBJ2-7	NA	TGCAGTGCTAGAGATTCGGGGAGGCCTCATTCCTACGAGCAGTACTTC	CSARDSGRPHSYEQYF
NA	TRBV7-2	TRBJ2-5	few	TGTGCCAGCAGCCAAGAACTCCAAGAGACCCAGTACTTC	CASSQELQETQYF
TRBD1	TRBV6-2/TRBV6-3	TRBJ2-1	many	TGTGCCAGCAGTTACTGGGGACAGCTGAACAATGAGCAGTTCTTC	CASSYWGQLNNEQFF
NA	TRBV11-1	TRBJ2-1	many	TGTGCCAGCAGCTTAGGCGGTGGGTATGAGCAGTTCTTC	CASSLGGGYEQFF
NA	TRBV27	TRBJ2-7	NA	TGTGCCAGCAGTTTACAGGTGTCCTACGAGCAGTACTTC	CASSLQVSYEQYF
NA	TRBV20-1	TRBJ2-3	many	TGCAGTGCTAGGGGGGCAGGGGTCAGCACAGATACGCAGTATTTT	CSARGAGVSTDTQYF
NA	TRBV19	TRBJ1-2	many	TGTGCCAGTAAACGGGGGAACTATGGCTACACCTTC	CASKRGNYGYTF
TRBD2	TRBV6-2/TRBV6-3	TRBJ2-1	NA	TGTGCCAGCAGTACACCCACACTAGCGGGAATCTACAATGAGCAGTTCTTC	CASSTPTLAGIYNEQFF
NA	TRBV12-3/TRBV12-4	TRBJ2-7	NA	TGTGCCAGCAGTTTAGCTCCCTCCTACGAGCAGTACTTC	CASSLAPSYEQYF
TRBD1	TRBV6-5	TRBJ1-2	NA	TGTGCCAGCAGTCCACAGGGGAAAGGGTGGCACTATGGCTACACCTTC	CASSPQGKGWHYGYTF
TRBD1	TRBV29-1	TRBJ2-3	few	TGCAGCGTTGAAAGGCAGGGGGCAGATACGCAGTATTTT	CSVERQGADTQYF
TRBD2	TRBV2	TRBJ2-7	NA	TGTGCCAGCAGTGTAGAGCGGGGGGGACCACAGTACTTC	CASSVERGGPQYF
TRBD1	TRBV12-3/TRBV12-4	TRBJ2-6	many	TGTGCCAGCAGTTCCGATAAAGACAGGGCTGGGGCCAACGTCCTGACTTTC	CASSSDKDRAGANVLTF
NA	TRBV12-3/TRBV12-4	TRBJ2-3	NA	TGTGCCAGCTCCCTTCAAGGAGATACGCAGTATTTT	CASSLQGDTQYF
NA	TRBV6-2/TRBV6-3	TRBJ2-2	NA	TGTGCCAGCAGTAGGGGGTTCACCGGGGAGCTGTTTTTT	CASSRGFTGELFF